The 27 T cell receptor beta chains listed next were all sequenced from one sample in a study of response to subunit inactivated influenza vaccine (dated by TCRdb to 2016 to 2019). The time point tag for this specimen amounts to: approximately 45 days after influenza vaccine administration. The protocol used for the library was RT-PCR. The instrument was an Illumina HiSeq 2500. TCRdb redid the processing of the public reads, applying fastp at Q25 and MiXCR, and retained in-frame beta chains. For every CDR3 protein sequence, its rows merge into one entry that carries the most common genes and DNA. This sample lists roughly 570,000 distinct CDR3 sequences; 10% to 15% were detected once. The ten largest clonotypes hold about 12% of the sample. The sequences come from PBMCs from blood, collected 40 to 50 days after vaccination. Receptors were obtained from a man in his fifties or sixties who received an inactivated influenza vaccine. Donor details come from another sample of the same person, matched by shared clones.

To note about this clonotype: A much larger clone lies a single base off, so this may be a read error. The rearrangement links TRBV6-1 to TRBJ2-1; no definite D call. There are 14 residues in the CDR3. Per the germline V gene, CDR1 is MNHNS and CDR2 is SASEGT. Written as DNA, the CDR3 is TGTGTCAGCAGTGGCCCTGGCACCTACAATGAGCAGTTCTTC. Translating it yields CVSSGPGTYNEQFF.

This clonotype has a count of ten or more. This chain links TRBV4-3 with TRBJ2-1, with 8 positions matching TRBD1. The CDR3 runs 15 residues. V shed 5 bases, J shed 4 bases, and the junction held 7 bases outside the gene matches. CDR1 LGHNA and CDR2 YSLEER come from the germline V gene. The CDR3 is CASSSTGTGYNEQFF. For the CDR3, the DNA is TGCGCCAGCAGCTCGACCGGGACAGGATACAATGAGCAGTTCTTC.

This clonotype was recorded at least ten times. The chain recombines TRBV29-1 with TRBJ2-7; no reliable D call. There are 14 residues in the CDR3. Germline assignment: CDR1 SQVTM and CDR2 ANQGSEA. The V and J ends lost 5 bases and 1 base respectively, with 15 bases between them. CDR3 sequence reads: CSVSLIGRSYEQYF. The DNA for the CDR3 is TGCAGCGTTTCCCTGATAGGACGATCCTACGAGCAGTACTTC.

V is TRBV25-1 and J is TRBJ1-1; TRBD1 is a possible D gene (5 bases). The CDR3 has 14 amino acids. The germline gives CDR1 MGHDK, CDR2 SYGVNS. Between the trimmed V and J ends, which lost 3 bases and 9 bases, there was a span of 17 bases. CDR3 sequence (DNA): TGTGCCAGCAGTGAGGACCCCTCGGGGCGGAAAGCTTTCTTT. Amino acid sequence: CASSEDPSGRKAFF.

The chain carries TRBV6-5 and TRBJ2-5; no clear D gene. The CDR3 loop spans 13 amino acids. Germline lookup yields CDR1 MNHEY and CDR2 SVGAGI. V shed 0 bases and J shed 5 bases, with 7 bases lying between them. CDR3 region: CASSYSRFETQYF. DNA of the CDR3: TGTGCCAGCAGTTACTCTCGGTTCGAGACCCAGTACTTC.

This chain uses TRBV12-3 or TRBV12-4 with TRBJ2-2, with D uncertain. The ends were cut back, 3 bases at V and 4 bases at J, with 12 bases in the middle. CDR3 length: 15 amino acids. The CDR3 protein is CASSFVVASTGELFF. The CDR3 DNA reads as TGTGCCAGCAGTTTTGTCGTAGCCTCCACCGGGGAGCTGTTTTTT.

The table lists this clonotype with a few counts. The CDR3 bases are TGTGCCAGCAGCTTGGACAGGGGGGTCACAGATACGCAGTATTTT. Its protein is CASSLDRGVTDTQYF. V and J are TRBV5-6 and TRBJ2-3, with TRBD1 identical over 8 bases. The germline V gene encodes CDR1 SGHDT and CDR2 YYEEEE. The V and J ends lost 0 bases and 2 bases, in that order; junction bases with no gene match: 2. The CDR3 contains 15 residues.

The chain recombines TRBV5-1 with TRBJ2-5; 9 bases are a match to TRBD1. After removal of 4 bases from V and 1 base from J, the junction contained 11 bases not matched to a gene. This CDR3 is built from 17 residues. CDR1 SGHRS and CDR2 YFSETQ come from the germline V gene. The CDR3 protein is CASSPVPGQGGQETQYF. The CDR3 region has the DNA TGCGCCAGCAGCCCCGTCCCGGGACAGGGCGGCCAAGAGACCCAGTACTTC.

The J gene is TRBJ2-7, the V gene TRBV7-2, with D possibly being TRBD1 (6 bases). This CDR3 has 13 amino acids. V dropped 4 bases and J dropped 4 bases, with 11 bases sitting between them. Germline CDR1 is SGHTA and CDR2 is FQGNSA. In DNA, the CDR3 is TGTGCCAGCAGCTACGTACAGGGTTACGAGCAGTACTTC. It yields the protein CASSYVQGYEQYF.

This clonotype was observed a handful of times. The chain carries TRBV6-5 and TRBJ2-6; no reliable D call. Trimming removed 0 bases from V and 1 base from J, with 13 bases in between. This CDR3 comprises 18 residues. Germline CDR1 reads MNHEY; CDR2 reads SVGAGI. CDR3 coding DNA: TGTGCCAGCAGTTACTCGGGCGTCCAAGGGTCTGGGGCCAACGTCCTGACTTTC. Its translation: CASSYSGVQGSGANVLTF.

There are a few counts of this clonotype. This chain links TRBV6-2 or TRBV6-3 with TRBJ2-7, with TRBD2 identical over 7 bases. The length of the CDR3 is 14 residues. J lost 3 bases, V lost 3 bases, and 5 bases had no gene match. Germline assignment: CDR1 MNHEY and CDR2 SVGEGT. CDR3 residues: CASSYWEGLYEQYF. The DNA of the CDR3 is TGTGCCAGCAGTTATTGGGAGGGCCTCTACGAGCAGTACTTC.

The rearrangement joins TRBV29-1 to TRBJ2-3, with no clear D. The CDR3 runs 13 residues. Germline CDR1 is SQVTM and CDR2 is ANQGSEA. V lost 4 bases and J lost 0, with 8 bases in between. The CDR3 reads CSVGRPSTDTQYF. CDR3 sequence (DNA): TGCAGCGTTGGTCGGCCTAGCACAGATACGCAGTATTTT.

This clonotype appeared many times. This chain joins TRBV20-1 and TRBJ2-3; D might be TRBD2 (5 bases). V was shortened by 6 bases and J by 5 bases, with 21 bases between the two germline ends. The CDR3 extends over 15 amino acids. Per germline, CDR1 DFQATT and CDR2 SNEGSKA (reference sequence). CDR3 nucleotides: TGCAGTGCCGTACCACTAGTCATGTACGAAGATACGCAGTATTTT. Translating gives CSAVPLVMYEDTQYF.

This clonotype was counted only a few times. The rearrangement links TRBV5-1 to TRBJ2-7, with D possibly being TRBD2 (5 bases). The length of the CDR3 is 13 residues. Germline loops: CDR1 SGHRS, CDR2 YFSETQ. Trimming removed 1 base from V and 5 bases from J, with 10 bases in between. In DNA form, the CDR3 reads TGCGCCAGCAGCTTGCTTCGTAGCGACGAGCAGTACTTC. It codes for CASSLLRSDEQYF.

The J gene is TRBJ2-7, the V gene TRBV5-1; D may be TRBD2 (5 bases). This CDR3 is 14 amino acids long. Germline loops: CDR1 SGHRS, CDR2 YFSETQ. V was trimmed by 4 bases and J by 1 base, leaving 12 bases between them. CDR3 loop: CASSAITGSYEQYF. CDR3 sequence (DNA): TGCGCCAGCAGCGCAATTACGGGGTCCTACGAGCAGTACTTC.

This clonotype was detected ten times or more. The chain uses TRBV20-1 and TRBJ1-1; weak D call: TRBD1 (5 bases). The germline V gene encodes CDR1 DFQATT and CDR2 SNEGSKA (reference sequence). V was trimmed by 0 bases and J by 0 bases, leaving 14 bases between them. The CDR3 extends over 16 amino acids. The CDR3 DNA is TGCAGTGCTAGAGACCCCCGACAGCCATTGAACACTGAAGCTTTCTTT. Translated: CSARDPRQPLNTEAFF.

The chain employs TRBV29-1 and TRBJ2-4; D remains unclear. The V end was cut by 4 bases, the J end by 6 bases, with 7 bases between. The germline V gene encodes CDR1 SQVTM and CDR2 ANQGSEA. This CDR3 has 11 residues. CDR3 coding DNA: TGCAGCGTTGTAGGCAGAAACATTCAGTACTTC. Translated, it gives CSVVGRNIQYF. The complete variable domain, with remaining parts taken from reference TRBV29-1 and TRBJ2-4, reads SAVISQKPSRDICQRGTSLTIQCQVDSQVTMMFWYRQQPGQSLTLIATANQGSEATYESGFVIDKFPISRPNLTFSTLTVSNMSPEDSSIYLCSVVGRNIQYFGAGTRLSVL.

This clonotype has just a few counts. The chain carries TRBV25-1 and TRBJ2-3, with D unresolved. Trimming pared 1 base from V and 6 bases from J, leaving 14 bases between. The CDR3 is 15 residues long. The germline gives CDR1 MGHDK, CDR2 SYGVNS. The CDR3 reads CASSEFLTYRDTQYF. CDR3 bases: TGTGCCAGCAGTGAATTCCTCACTTATAGGGATACGCAGTATTTT.

This clonotype was seen a few times. This chain connects TRBV6-2 or TRBV6-3 to TRBJ2-4; 7 bases line up with TRBD1. The CDR3 sequence is 17 residues long. The V and J ends lost 2 bases and 0 bases, in that order; junction bases with no gene match: 7. Germline V CDR1 and CDR2: MNHEY, SVGEGT. CDR3 nucleotides: TGTGCCAGCAGTTACCTAGGACAGGACCTAGCCAAAAACATTCAGTACTTC. Its protein product is CASSYLGQDLAKNIQYF.

This clonotype was seen a few times. This chain joins TRBV2 and TRBJ2-1, with 8 bases fitting TRBD2. V trimming: 7 bases; J trimming: 4 bases; junction bases outside the gene matches: 18. This CDR3 region has 18 residues. Germline CDR1 and CDR2: SNHLY and FYNNEI. This CDR3 is CASNLGAPAGVLYNEQFF. The CDR3 nucleotides are TGTGCCAGCAACCTCGGGGCTCCAGCGGGAGTTCTTTACAATGAGCAGTTCTTC.

In its sample, this clonotype was seen a few times. The chain links TRBV7-2 to TRBJ2-3, with D tentatively TRBD2 (5 bases). There are 14 residues in the CDR3. V was pared by 2 bases and J by 2 bases, with 8 bases between. The V gene's germline CDR1 is SGHTA and CDR2 FQGNSA. CDR3 nucleotides: TGTGCCAGCAGCTTACCGGGGAACACAGATACGCAGTATTTT. It is translated as CASSLPGNTDTQYF.

The chain is built from TRBV7-8 and TRBJ2-7; D is undetermined. Germline V CDR1 and CDR2: SGHVS, FQNEAQ. CDR3 length: 15 amino acids. Trimming left V 5 bases short and J 3 bases short, with 17 bases between. CDR3 DNA: TGTGCCAGCAGCGCCCGAACAGCTAACTTCTACGAGCAGTACTTC. Translated: CASSARTANFYEQYF.

This clonotype was observed a handful of times. The chain recombines TRBV7-8 with TRBJ2-3; 8 bases are shared with TRBD2. V lost 8 bases and J lost 2; bases outside the gene matches: 6. This CDR3 has 14 residues. Per the germline V gene, CDR1 is SGHVS and CDR2 is FQNEAQ. The CDR3 region has the DNA TGTGCCAGCCGGGGGGGGGGTACCACAGATACGCAGTATTTT. Translation: CASRGGGTTDTQYF.

Many counts were recorded for this clonotype. The chain is built from TRBV5-1 and TRBJ2-1, with a weak D call TRBD2 (7 bases). The CDR3 runs to 15 residues. Germline lookup yields CDR1 SGHRS and CDR2 YFSETQ. Between the trimmed V and J ends, which lost 7 bases and 1 base, there was a span of 15 bases. The CDR3 region has the DNA TGCGCCAGCTCGGGGGGCGGGGATTCCTACAATGAGCAGTTCTTC. Encoded protein: CASSGGGDSYNEQFF.

This chain connects TRBV20-1 to TRBJ2-2; no firm D call. This CDR3 has 14 amino acids. Germline loops: CDR1 DFQATT, CDR2 SNEGSKA (reference sequence). Trimming took off 3 bases at V and 3 bases at J, with 11 bases between the two ends. CDR3 in DNA: TGCAGTGCTAGTAAGGGCGCGGACACCGGGGAGCTGTTTTTT. Protein product: CSASKGADTGELFF.

This clonotype was detected ten times or more. CDR3 bases: TGTGCCAGCAGTTACTCGGGTCTAGCGGGGTTTGGTGAGCAGTTCTTC. Protein sequence: CASSYSGLAGFGEQFF. The J gene is TRBJ2-1, the V gene TRBV6-2 or TRBV6-3; 9 bases match TRBD2. The CDR3 sequence is 16 residues long. The germline CDR1 and CDR2 sequences are MNHEY and SVGEGT. The V gene end was trimmed by 0 bases and the J gene end by 9 bases; junction bases not matched to a gene: 9.

This clonotype was seen only a few times. The DNA for the CDR3 is TGTGCCACCCAAAGTGTCCATACCTACGAGCAGTACTTC. It specifies CATQSVHTYEQYF. The chain employs TRBV24-1 and TRBJ2-7; the D is unclear. The CDR3 is 13 amino acids. Trimming pared 9 bases from V and 2 bases from J, leaving 13 bases between. Looked up from germline, CDR1 is KGHDR and CDR2 is SFDVKD.